Below, 19 T cell receptor beta chains from the same sample are listed, as sequenced in a study of OX40 agonist ivuxolimab in advanced cancers. TCRdb keeps only in-frame clones here, not all; method: immunoSEQ multiplex PCR. This table has 95,000 to 100,000 clones, approximately 80% appearing once. This specimen consisted of CD4+ or CD8+ T cells sorted from blood, obtained in a trial of the OX40 agonist ivuxolimab. These receptors originate from an adult with an advanced solid tumor such as melanoma, head and neck, liver or kidney cancer.

The rearrangement joins TRBV15 to TRBJ2-3; D possibly corresponds to TRBD2 (6 bases). The CDR3 has 14 residues. Germline V gene sequence: CDR1 LNHNV, CDR2 YYDKDF (reference sequence). Deletions cut 0 bases from V and 14 bases from J, with 18 bases between. The DNA for the CDR3 is TGTGCCACCAGCAGAGATCTCAGGGCGGGGCCTAGGTATTTT. It encodes CATSRDLRAGPRYF.

The chain joins TRBV7-9 to TRBJ1-6; D not resolved. Trimming removed 3 bases from V and 8 bases from J, with 8 bases in between. Germline values: CDR1 SEHNR, CDR2 FQNEAQ (reference sequence). This CDR3 spans 13 amino acids. CDR3 amino acids: CASSFGWDSPLHF. CDR3 sequence (DNA): TGTGCCAGCAGCTTCGGATGGGATTCACCCCTCCACTTT.

V gene TRBV6-5 combines with J gene TRBJ2-1, with D possibly being TRBD1 or TRBD2 (6 bases each). The CDR3 contains 12 residues. Germline V gene sequence: CDR1 MNHEY, CDR2 SVGAGI. V was cut by 6 bases and J by 8 bases, with 11 bases left in between. CDR3 DNA: TGTGCCAGCAGGACGGGGGCTTATGAGCAGTTCTTC. Residues: CASRTGAYEQFF.

In its sample, this clone was seen once. The CDR3 coding sequence is TGTGCCAGTAGCCCCGGGACAGGGGTCCTCCTTCAGTACTTC. Amino acid sequence: CASSPGTGVLLQYF. J is TRBJ2-4 and V is TRBV19; TRBD1 agrees at 10 bases. This CDR3 is 14 amino acids long. Germline V lookup: CDR1 LNHDA, CDR2 SQIVND (reference sequence). Trimming at V came to 6 bases and at J to 11 bases, leaving 10 bases not matched to a gene.

This chain links TRBV29-1 with TRBJ2-7; tentatively, D is TRBD2 (5 bases). V was cut by 6 bases and J by 1 base, with 7 bases left in between. From germline, CDR1 is SQVTM and CDR2 ANQGSEA. The CDR3 consists of 11 residues. CDR3 DNA sequence: TGCAGCGTCTCGGGATCCTACGAGCAGTACTTC. It is translated as CSVSGSYEQYF.

The rearrangement uses TRBV7-2 and TRBJ2-7, with unresolved D. Per the germline V gene, CDR1 is SGHTA and CDR2 is FQGNSA. The CDR3 is 13 amino acids. V was clipped by 1 base and J by 7 bases, with 11 bases between them. CDR3: CASSLGTQREQYF. The CDR3 region has the DNA TGTGCCAGCAGCTTAGGTACCCAGAGAGAGCAGTACTTC.

This sequence joins TRBV10-2 and TRBJ1-5; maybe TRBD1 (6 bases). Deletions cut 10 bases from V and 0 bases from J, with 10 bases between. The CDR3 is 13 amino acids. Germline-derived CDR1 and CDR2 are WSHSY and SAAADI. This CDR3 reads CATRDNSNQPQHF. CDR3 coding DNA: TGCGCCACCAGGGACAATAGCAATCAGCCCCAGCATTTT.

The V call is TRBV4-3, the J call TRBJ1-2; D is unresolved. Germline loops: CDR1 LGHNA, CDR2 YSLEER. This CDR3 spans 14 amino acids. V dropped 4 bases and J dropped 0 bases, with 9 bases sitting between them. The CDR3 region is CASSPSAANYGYTF. The CDR3 DNA reads TGCGCCAGCAGCCCCTCGGCGGCTAACTATGGCTACACCTTC.

The rearrangement joins TRBV9 to TRBJ2-3; 10 bases match TRBD2. The junction had 13 bases not matched to a gene; V was cut back by 0 bases and J by 3 bases. Per the germline V gene, CDR1 is SGDLS and CDR2 is YYNGEE. This CDR3 comprises 19 residues. In DNA, the CDR3 is TGTGCCAGCAGCGTAGCTACAAGGGTGCCGGGACTAGCGACAGATACGCAGTATTTT. Translating it yields CASSVATRVPGLATDTQYF.

This clone was observed a single time. This chain connects TRBV29-1 to TRBJ2-2, with 8 bases matching TRBD2. Trimming removed 7 bases from V and 0 bases from J; junction bases left unmatched: 7. This CDR3 is built from 15 residues. CDR1 SQVTM and CDR2 ANQGSEA come from the germline V gene. The CDR3 region is CSARRGGANTGELFF. The CDR3 DNA follows: TGCAGCGCCCGACGGGGGGGGGCGAACACCGGGGAGCTGTTTTTT.

This chain joins TRBV4-1 and TRBJ2-4; possible D gene TRBD2, 6 bases. The CDR3 contains 16 residues. The V gene's germline CDR1 is MGHRA and CDR2 YSYEKL. V lost 1 base, J lost 1 base, and 11 bases lay in between. The CDR3 nucleotides are TGCGCCAGCAGCCAAGGGTTCGGAGGGGCCAAAAACATTCAGTACTTC. Encoded protein: CASSQGFGGAKNIQYF.

The V call is TRBV11-2, the J call TRBJ2-5; no firm D call. The V end was cut by 8 bases, the J end by 4 bases, with 8 bases between. This CDR3 has 11 amino acids. CDR1 SGHAT and CDR2 FQNNGV come from the germline V gene. The CDR3 DNA follows: TGTGCCAGCGCCGTCGGAGAGACCCAGTACTTC. It specifies CASAVGETQYF.

This chain connects TRBV28 to TRBJ2-7, with a weak D call TRBD1 (6 bases). The germline CDR1 and CDR2 sequences are MDHEN and SYDVKM. The CDR3 is 12 residues long. Between the trimmed V and J ends, which lost 8 bases and 9 bases, there was a span of 17 bases. Here the CDR3 reads CASAGTLAGQYF. The CDR3 bases are TGTGCCAGCGCTGGGACACTCGCTGGGCAGTACTTC. Full variable domain (rest looked up from reference TRBV28 and TRBJ2-7): DVKVTQSSRYLVKRTGEKVFLECVQDMDHENMFWYRQDPGLGLRLIYFSYDVKMKEKGDIPEGYSVSREKKERFSLILESASTNQTSMYLCASAGTLAGQYFGPGTRLTVT.

The rearrangement joins TRBV7-2 to TRBJ1-1; D perhaps matches TRBD1 (6 bases). Germline V CDR1 and CDR2: SGHTA, FQGNSA. V was trimmed by 0 bases and J by 8 bases, leaving 13 bases between them. The CDR3 is 14 amino acids. The DNA for the CDR3 is TGTGCCAGCAGCTTAGCGGGTGGGGGACAAGAAGCTTTCTTT. Its translation: CASSLAGGGQEAFF.

The V and J genes are TRBV6-1 and TRBJ2-2; tentative D call: TRBD2 (6 bases). Germline V gene sequence: CDR1 MNHNS, CDR2 SASEGT. The V end lost 8 bases, the J end lost 3 bases, and 7 bases lay between the germline ends. The CDR3 covers 12 residues. This chain's CDR3 is CASGDYTGELFF. DNA of the CDR3: TGTGCCAGCGGGGACTACACCGGGGAGCTGTTTTTT.

The chain employs TRBV5-4 and TRBJ1-1; D remains ambiguous. Trimming removed 5 bases from V and 4 bases from J, with 9 bases in between. The CDR3 is 12 residues long. Germline values: CDR1 SGHNT, CDR2 YYREEE (reference sequence). CDR3 protein: CASSTEVTEAFF. Here the CDR3 DNA reads TGTGCCAGCAGTACCGAAGTCACTGAAGCTTTCTTT.

V is TRBV6-5 and J is TRBJ1-2; D gene unclear. Germline V gene sequence: CDR1 MNHEY, CDR2 SVGAGI. CDR3 length: 13 residues. Trimming shortened V by 6 bases and J by 2 bases, and 10 bases separated the two germline ends. CDR3 DNA sequence: TGTGCCAGCAGCCCGGTGGCAAACTATGGCTACACCTTC. Translated: CASSPVANYGYTF.

This clone was found a few times. This rearrangement joins TRBV6-5 to TRBJ2-3; 9 bases are shared with TRBD1. Germline loops: CDR1 MNHEY, CDR2 SVGAGI. V was clipped by 1 base and J by 5 bases; unmatched bases: 1. The CDR3 is made up of 14 amino acids. CDR3 in DNA: TGTGCCAGCAGTTACTGGGGACAGGGAGATACGCAGTATTTT. It specifies CASSYWGQGDTQYF.

This chain's CDR3 is CASWDGRHGNQPQHF. Written as DNA, the CDR3 is TGTGCCAGCTGGGACGGCCGTCACGGCAATCAGCCCCAGCATTTT. The chain links TRBV27 to TRBJ1-5; the D gene is possibly TRBD1 (5 bases). With 8 bases removed from V and 2 bases from J, the gap between germline ends came to 16 bases. Per the germline V gene, CDR1 is MNHEY and CDR2 is SMNVEV (reference sequence). This CDR3 is 15 amino acids long.